This T cell receptor beta chain was identified in a study of blood T cell repertoires in COVID-19. The overall study: Some COVID-19 samples were acute and others convalescent; all came from the United States, Italy and Spain. Nucleic acid was either cDNA or gDNA, and it came from T cells, B-cell-depleted T cells, or PBMCs.

In the source study's methods: Amplification of reference gene primers provided the estimated nucleated cell counts. TCRdb's copy holds only in-frame clones and misses some; the assay was immunoSEQ multiplex PCR. The V and J calls and clone size are taken from that table; D and trimming were inferred from the DNA. This sample yields approximately 130,000 clones, of which around 81% are seen a single time; about 8.4% belongs to the top ten. The CDR3 runs 15 residues. Germline V CDR1 and CDR2: LGHDT, YNNKEL (reference sequence). V lost 4 bases and J 0 bases, leaving 12 bases between the germline ends. This TCR was sampled from a woman in her fifties or sixties with active or convalescent COVID-19. Sequencing was done on a sample of peripheral blood. This chain uses TRBV3-1 (or the pseudogene TRBV3-2) with TRBJ2-5; a possible D gene is TRBD2 (6 bases). The CDR3 bases are TGTGCCAGCAGCCTGGACTACTCGTACCAAGAGACCCAGTACTTC. This sequence encodes CASSLDYSYQETQYF.